The TCR beta chain under discussion was sequenced for a study of cytomegalovirus exposure and HLA in healthy donors (dated by TCRdb to 2017 to 2019). A note on the overall study: According to a later analysis, the 110 or so validation repertoires were produced on the same platform as the 666 repertoires of the first cohort. The study aimed to test whether signatures of past pathogen exposure could be identified by cataloging public T cell receptors. Along with the approximately 650-subject first cohort, a separate validation cohort of approximately 110 different subjects was used. To predict cytomegalovirus infection status, the study combined high-throughput TCR immunosequencing, statistical association of individual TCRs with disease status, and machine learning. Overall study results and their limits: The study listed over 150 TCR beta chains as associated with cytomegalovirus. Three of the identified cytomegalovirus-associated TCR beta chains were confirmed in vitro to be specific for cytomegalovirus antigens. The classifier was reported to diagnose cytomegalovirus status with high specificity and sensitivity in both the original and validation cohorts. Of the cluster scores, roughly 95% were above 0 in a later analysis, which found that TCRs clustered in the first cohort also tended to co-occur in the 120 or so validation repertoires. The validation cohort had no HLA typing available for a later analysis, so co-occurrence within that cohort was assessed over all 120 or so repertoires. It was suggested by the authors that the approach could potentially be generalized to other disease states and immunological phenotypes. Most TCR sequences were seen in very few donors, while some public TCRs were found in many individuals.

To note about this clone: Its cognate antigen has yet to be identified. The sample holds no much larger clone one base away, and base qualities are not on file.

The CDR3 goes from the cysteine to the phenylalanine over 14 residues. This entry keeps only the CDR3 DNA: 42 bases, framed from base 1. Trimming costs V 4 bases and J 2 bases, and their ends lie 12 bases apart. As encoded in the germline V gene, CDR1 is SGHRS while CDR2 is YFSETQ. Separate from the approximately 700-subject first cohort, the validation cohort of 120 subjects was the group to which the donors belonged. Libraries were made using the immunoSEQ multiplex PCR assay. The study's processing was this. A statistical classification framework was built to diagnose cytomegalovirus status from the catalog of TCR beta chain sequences. TCRdb obtained this table from immuneACCESS and retained in-frame rearrangements with V and J assigned. These tables miss some clones; where compared with another copy, unresolved V genes account for less than half of the shortfall, and the remainder is unexplained. V, J and clone size were drawn from that table, and D and trimming were deduced from the DNA. The sample table holds about 56,000 clones, of which nearly 90% were seen once. Jointly, the top ten make up roughly 15% of the sample.

The rearrangement combines TRBV5-1 with TRBJ1-2; the D segment cannot be called with confidence. The sequence was obtained from a woman aged 18-35 years in good health and CMV-seronegative. Sequencing was performed on PBMCs. The DNA reads TGCGCCAGCAGCCCCGACGGGTCAAACTATGGCTACACCTTC. This yields the protein CASSPDGSNYGYTF.